This T cell receptor beta chain was identified during a study of T cells in Graves' hyperthyroidism and ophthalmopathy. Amplification targeted TCR beta CDR3 regions from RNA transcripts. The HTBI primer set was used in a first-round RT-PCR of the TCR CDR3. TCRdb re-analysed the multiplex PCR reads in MiXCR, keeping a single row per CDR3 protein. This sample yields under 350,000 distinct CDR3 sequences, of which 15% to 20% are seen a single time; approximately 49% belongs to the top ten. The CDR3 is 16 residues long. With 4 bases removed from V and 4 bases from J, the gap between germline ends came to 16 bases. Germline V gives CDR1 SGHTA, CDR2 FQGNSA.

The sequenced sample consisted of blood. The rearrangement links TRBV7-2 to TRBJ2-2; D tentatively reads TRBD1 or TRBD2 (5 bases each). This receptor was obtained from a woman between 50 and 59 years old with Graves' hyperthyroidism. Here the CDR3 DNA reads TGTGCCAGCAGCTATGGTTGGGGGTTAGTCACCGGGGAGCTGTTTTTT. Protein product: CASSYGWGLVTGELFF. The full variable domain, completed using reference TRBV7-2 and TRBJ2-2, is GAGVSQSPSNKVTEKGKDVELRCDPISGHTALYWYRQSLGQGLEFLIYFQGNSAPDKSGLPSDRFSAERTGGSVSTLTIQRTQQEDSAVYLCASSYGWGLVTGELFFGEGSRLTVL.